This TCR beta chain originates from a study of identical twins. Study results and caveats: The models gave estimates that fell short of the out-of-frame TCR alpha sharing seen in monozygotic twins.

This clonotype was counted a few times. Antigen: not known. At one of its ends the junction is not consistent with the germline gene, which may arise from a read error. Using its own MiXCR run on the 5' RACE reads, TCRdb lists one record per CDR3 protein. The table lists hundreds of thousands of distinct CDR3 sequences, nearly 9.5% of them singletons. These data were also reused for a study on yellow fever vaccine responses in identical twins.

This receptor was obtained from a woman aged 18-30 years in good health. Material for sequencing was CD8+ T cells sorted from blood.

The CDR3 reads CSAEGEGRLGTYNEQFF. CDR3 nucleotides: TGCAGCGCTGAAGGGGAGGGGCGCCTAGGAACCTACAATGAGCAGTTCTTC. V is TRBV29-1 and J is TRBJ2-1; 7 positions match TRBD2. CDR3 length: 17 amino acids. The V gene's germline CDR1 is SQVTM and CDR2 ANQGSEA.